This T cell receptor beta chain was captured in a study of cytomegalovirus exposure and HLA in healthy donors. Study-level background: Ancestry clustering placed 81% of around 400 genotyped donors in the Caucasian-associated cluster. Study-wide results and limits: Reported findings show TCR beta sequences accurately forecast HLA-A and HLA-B alleles in most subjects.

A multiplex PCR was run with 60 Vbeta primers and 13 Jbeta primers. Produced via immunoSEQ multiplex PCR; TCRdb's table is partial and in-frame only. This sample has 74,000 or so clones, with 78% found just once. Details on this clone: Its antigen is as yet unknown.

The clonotype comes from a male donor in good health and CMV-seropositive. Material for sequencing was PBMCs.

The CDR3: CASRAARGGYQPQHF. CDR3 nucleotide sequence: TGTGCCAGCAGAGCCGCGAGGGGGGGGTATCAGCCCCAGCATTTT. V and J are TRBV2 and TRBJ1-5; possible D gene TRBD1, 6 bases. Germline-derived CDR1 and CDR2 are SNHLY and FYNNEI. The CDR3 has 15 residues. Between the trimmed V and J ends, which lost 6 bases and 5 bases, there was a span of 17 bases.